This record looks at one TCR beta chain sequence and its context. This sample is part of a study of blood T cell repertoires in COVID-19. At the level of the study: COVID-19 samples from acute and convalescent phases originated in the United States, Italy and Spain. PBMCs, B-cell-depleted T cells, or T cells provided the cDNA or gDNA that made up the material.

The assay was immunoSEQ multiplex PCR, and TCRdb's table has in-frame clones only and misses some. The repertoire includes 150,000 to 200,000 clones, roughly nine tenths of them detected once, and 0.5% to 0.6% sits in the top ten. V was clipped by 6 bases and J by 7 bases, with 7 bases between them. The CDR3 loop spans 11 amino acids. Sequenced: peripheral blood. This chain joins TRBV12-3 or TRBV12-4 and TRBJ2-1, with no clear D. The receptor's source is a man aged 50 or older with acute or convalescent COVID-19. CDR3 loop: CASSEKNEQFF. CDR3 DNA sequence: TGTGCCAGCAGCGAGAAAAATGAGCAGTTCTTC.